This T cell receptor beta chain was profiled in a study of blood T cells in healthy people across ages. Each sample had at least 6.5 million PBMCs isolated. This clonotype was seen only a few times. CDR1 and CDR2 from the germline V gene are MNHEY and SMNVEV (reference sequence). The CDR3 has 13 amino acids. Trimming removed 9 bases at V and 6 bases at J, with 12 bases between. It was with a sample-barcoded 5' primer and a J-beta primer mix that a second PCR of about 7 to 12 cycles was run. TCRdb fed the 5' RACE reads into MiXCR, producing one record per CDR3 protein. The data contain more than 800,000 distinct CDR3 sequences, around 30% of them singletons.

The sequence derives from a woman of 80 years or more in good health. The sample taken for sequencing was blood. J is TRBJ1-6 and V is TRBV27, with D perhaps matching TRBD1 (6 bases). The CDR3 region has the DNA TGTGCCAGTCGGGGGGCAGGTAATTCACCCCTCCACTTT. It is translated as CASRGAGNSPLHF.